Each of the 15 T cell receptor beta chains below was sequenced from the same sample in a study of radiotherapy plus CTLA-4 blockade in lung cancer. Repertoires were generated with immunoSEQ multiplex PCR, while TCRdb's copy carries only in-frame clones and drops some. Of tens of thousands of clones listed, around 84% were seen once; the top ten hold 16%. The sample in question was peripheral blood, obtained from a patient treated with radiotherapy plus ipilimumab. The receptors were sampled from a human donor with non-small cell lung cancer that progressed on radiotherapy plus ipilimumab.

This chain connects TRBV4-3 to TRBJ1-3, with a possible D match to TRBD1 (5 bases). Germline CDR1 reads LGHNA; CDR2 reads YSLEER. The germline V and J ends were trimmed by 0 bases and 2 bases, with 8 bases remaining between them. The CDR3 totals 15 residues. The CDR3, as DNA: TGCGCCAGCAGCCAAGATGTAGGGGCTGGAAACACCATATATTTT. Amino acids: CASSQDVGAGNTIYF.

This chain links TRBV10-3 with TRBJ2-7; D perhaps matches TRBD2 (7 bases). This CDR3 has 12 amino acids. Germline V gene lookup returns CDR1 ENHRY and CDR2 SYGVKD. V was shortened by 10 bases and J by 0 bases, with 10 bases between the two germline ends. CDR3 DNA: TGTGCCACCGGGGGGCTCTCCTACGAGCAGTACTTC. Translated, it gives CATGGLSYEQYF.

This clone was counted only a few times. The chain couples TRBV7-6 to TRBJ1-3; TRBD1 might be the D (5 bases). The CDR3 has 15 residues. V lost 5 bases, J lost 4 bases, and 15 bases lay in between. Germline assignment: CDR1 SGHVS and CDR2 FNYEAQ. The CDR3 DNA follows: TGTGCCAGCAGCAAACGGGGGGTGGAGGGAAACACCATATATTTT. Translating gives CASSKRGVEGNTIYF. The entire variable domain, with the rest obtained from reference TRBV7-6 and TRBJ1-3, is as follows: GAGVSQSPRYKVTKRGQDVALRCDPISGHVSLYWYRQALGQGPEFLTYFNYEAQQDKSGLPNDRFSAERPEGSISTLTIQRTEQRDSAMYRCASSKRGVEGNTIYFGEGSWLTVV.

V and J are TRBV7-6 and TRBJ2-1; D is unresolved. The germline CDR1 and CDR2 sequences are SGHVS and FNYEAQ. This CDR3 region has 15 residues. V was pared by 1 base and J by 4 bases, with 11 bases between. CDR3 nucleotide sequence: TGTGCCAGCAGCTTAGAGGACCGCGAATACAATGAGCAGTTCTTC. This gives the protein CASSLEDREYNEQFF.

The genes are TRBV5-6 and TRBJ1-4; D gene uncertain. Trimming stripped 1 base from V and 6 bases from J, with 10 bases between. Germline V gene lookup returns CDR1 SGHDT and CDR2 YYEEEE. The CDR3 runs to 14 residues. As DNA, the CDR3 is TGTGCCAGCAGCTTGCGACGGAGCCATGAAAAACTGTTTTTT. Translated: CASSLRRSHEKLFF.

The chain has TRBV5-6 and TRBJ2-1; D is possibly TRBD1 (5 bases). With 4 bases removed from V and 5 bases from J, the gap between germline ends came to 19 bases. CDR1 is SGHDT, CDR2 YYEEEE, per germline. CDR3 length equals 16 residues. CDR3 nucleotides: TGTGCCAGCAGCGCCGTATTTATTCAGGGCCACAATGAGCAGTTCTTC. Its translation: CASSAVFIQGHNEQFF.

The J gene is TRBJ1-3, the V gene TRBV4-1; D possibly corresponds to TRBD1 (6 bases). V was trimmed by 0 bases and J by 0 bases, leaving 12 bases between them. Germline assignment: CDR1 MGHRA and CDR2 YSYEKL. CDR3 length equals 17 residues. The CDR3 protein is CASSQEGGQRSGNTIYF. In DNA form, the CDR3 reads TGCGCCAGCAGCCAAGAGGGCGGACAGCGCTCTGGAAACACCATATATTTT.

The V and J genes are TRBV4-1 and TRBJ1-3; tentatively, D is TRBD1 (6 bases). The germline V gene encodes CDR1 MGHRA and CDR2 YSYEKL. The V gene lost 2 bases and the J gene lost 0 bases, with 14 bases spanning the gap. The CDR3 covers 17 residues. CDR3 region: CASSQLPGASSGNTIYF. Written as DNA, the CDR3 is TGCGCCAGCAGCCAACTCCCAGGGGCGAGCTCTGGAAACACCATATATTTT.

The CDR3 loop reads CASSPGTGVGLDYGYTF. The CDR3 DNA is TGCGCCAGCAGCCCGGGGACAGGGGTGGGGTTAGACTATGGCTACACCTTC. The V gene is TRBV4-3, the J gene TRBJ1-2; 10 bases are shared with TRBD1. Unmatched junction bases numbered 11, after V lost 4 bases and J lost 3 bases. Per the germline V gene, CDR1 is LGHNA and CDR2 is YSLEER. CDR3 length equals 17 residues.

This clone was counted only a few times. This chain joins TRBV7-9 and TRBJ1-5; 7 nucleotides agree with TRBD1. V was clipped by 7 bases and J by 5 bases; unmatched bases: 5. There are 13 residues in the CDR3. CDR1 and CDR2 (germline): SEHNR, FQNEAQ (reference sequence). For the CDR3, the DNA is TGTGCCAGCACCGACAGGGTAGATCAGCCCCAGCATTTT. It encodes CASTDRVDQPQHF. Filled out from reference TRBV7-9 and TRBJ1-5, the complete variable domain reads DTGVSQNPRHKITKRGQNVTFRCDPISEHNRLYWYRQTLGQGPEFLTYFQNEAQLEKSRLLSDRFSAERPKGSFSTLEIQRTEQGDSAMYLCASTDRVDQPQHFGDGTRLSIL.

The J gene is TRBJ1-2, the V gene TRBV7-8; 9 positions agree with TRBD1. CDR1 and CDR2 (germline): SGHVS, FQNEAQ. The V and J ends lost 5 bases and 8 bases, in that order; junction bases with no gene match: 6. CDR3 size: 13 residues. Here the CDR3 reads CASSPDRGLGYTF. CDR3 nucleotides: TGTGCCAGCAGCCCCGACAGGGGGTTGGGCTACACCTTC.

The chain joins TRBV2 to TRBJ1-5; D perhaps matches TRBD1 (6 bases). CDR3 size: 13 residues. Germline assignment: CDR1 SNHLY and CDR2 FYNNEI. With 11 bases removed from V and 0 bases from J, the gap between germline ends came to 11 bases. The CDR3 loop reads CAGGGVSNQPQHF. Here the CDR3 DNA reads TGTGCCGGAGGGGGGGTTAGCAATCAGCCCCAGCATTTT.

The genes are TRBV4-2 and TRBJ1-2, with D possibly matching TRBD1 (6 bases). V was cut by 0 bases and J by 4 bases, with 12 bases left in between. This CDR3 comprises 15 residues. From germline, CDR1 is LGHNA and CDR2 YNFKEQ. The chain's CDR3 is CASSQDPQGGYGYTF. The CDR3 bases are TGTGCCAGCAGCCAAGACCCACAGGGCGGCTATGGCTACACCTTC.

The V and J genes are TRBV2 and TRBJ2-5; 12 nucleotides line up with TRBD2. With 8 bases clipped from V and 4 bases from J, the junction kept 11 bases outside the gene matches. CDR1 SNHLY and CDR2 FYNNEI come from the germline V gene. The CDR3 is made up of 16 amino acids. CDR3 in amino acids: CASGGGATSGGETQYF. The CDR3 DNA reads as TGTGCCAGCGGGGGTGGGGCGACTAGCGGGGGAGAGACCCAGTACTTC.

The chain joins TRBV4-1 to TRBJ2-3; D is uncertain. Trimming pared 0 bases from V and 9 bases from J, leaving 7 bases between. This CDR3 region has 12 residues. Per germline, CDR1 MGHRA and CDR2 YSYEKL. CDR3 residues: CASSQEETTQYF. CDR3 nucleotides: TGCGCCAGCAGCCAAGAAGAGACCACGCAGTATTTT.